The 27 T cell receptor beta chains in this list originate from one sample, sequenced in a study of post-analysis software for immune sequencing data. The study's findings and limits: About five TRBV segments were more frequent in patients than controls; TRBV5-6, TRBV5-1 and TRBV20-1 belonged to this group.

These receptors are not linked to any known antigen. TCR beta cDNA libraries included unique molecular identifiers. TCRdb redid the calling of the PCR reads with MiXCR, one entry per CDR3 protein. Altogether roughly 670,000 distinct CDR3 sequences are present, roughly three fifths being singletons, with the ten largest covering around 10%. Sample: blood. The source of these receptors is a girl aged 2-10 years with multiple sclerosis.

The chain couples TRBV29-1 to TRBJ2-5, with a weak D call TRBD2 (5 bases). The CDR3 is made up of 13 amino acids. V lost 5 bases and J lost 4, with 14 bases in between. CDR1 and CDR2 from the germline V gene are SQVTM and ANQGSEA. CDR3 loop: CSVSSGARETQYF. As DNA, the CDR3 is TGCAGCGTTTCCAGCGGAGCCCGAGAGACCCAGTACTTC. Together with reference TRBV29-1 and TRBJ2-5, the CDR3 gives the full variable domain: SAVISQKPSRDICQRGTSLTIQCQVDSQVTMMFWYRQQPGQSLTLIATANQGSEATYESGFVIDKFPISRPNLTFSTLTVSNMSPEDSSIYLCSVSSGARETQYFGPGTRLLVL.

The chain combines TRBV27 with TRBJ2-3, with 10 bases identical to TRBD1. CDR3 length equals 14 residues. The germline V gene encodes CDR1 MNHEY and CDR2 SMNVEV (reference sequence). The trim removed 8 bases at V and 6 bases at J, leaving 8 bases unmatched. CDR3 bases: TGTGCCAGCGGTCCGGGACAGGGGATGGATACGCAGTATTTT. This translates into CASGPGQGMDTQYF.

A single count supports this clonotype. The rearrangement uses TRBV4-3 and TRBJ1-3, with 7 positions matching TRBD1. The J segment lost 8 bases and the V segment lost 3 bases, leaving 7 bases of the junction unmatched. The length of the CDR3 is 14 residues. Germline-derived CDR1 and CDR2 are LGHNA and YSLEER. CDR3 coding DNA: TGCGCCAGCAGCCAGTGGACAGGAGGGGACACCATATATTTT. Its translation is CASSQWTGGDTIYF.

This clonotype was seen more than once but under ten times. This chain links TRBV7-3 with TRBJ2-1; D unclear. Germline CDR1 SGHTA, CDR2 FQGTGA. Trimming stripped 3 bases from V and 6 bases from J, with 6 bases between. The CDR3 loop spans 12 amino acids. CDR3: CASSFGSNEQFF. The CDR3 DNA reads as TGTGCCAGCAGCTTCGGCAGCAATGAGCAGTTCTTC.

The chain carries TRBV20-1 and TRBJ2-1; 12 bases match TRBD1. The length of the CDR3 is 15 residues. The V gene end was trimmed by 3 bases and the J gene end by 12 bases; junction bases not matched to a gene: 12. Germline V CDR1 and CDR2: DFQATT, SNEGSKA (reference sequence). For the CDR3, the DNA is TGCAGTGCTAGCGACGACCGGGACAGGGGGCTGGGGCAGTTCTTC. Residues: CSASDDRDRGLGQFF.

This clonotype turned up a few times. This chain connects TRBV7-3 to TRBJ2-5, with 8 positions matching TRBD1. Near its end, the DNA agrees better with TRBJ2-7, so the J call may be wrong. Looked up from germline, CDR1 is SGHTA and CDR2 is FQGTGA. CDR3 length: 15 amino acids. Written as DNA, the CDR3 is TGTGCCAGCAGCTTAACAACGACAGGGGTCCACGAGCAGTACTTC. Encoded protein: CASSLTTTGVHEQYF.

The gene calls are TRBV12-3 or TRBV12-4 and TRBJ2-3, with a possible D match to TRBD2 (5 bases). V lost 1 base and J lost 4, with 9 bases in between. The CDR3 is 14 amino acids. The CDR3 sequence: CASSLVGSADTQYF. DNA of the CDR3: TGTGCCAGCAGTTTAGTAGGGAGCGCAGATACGCAGTATTTT.

This chain joins TRBV29-1 and TRBJ1-1; D is unresolved. CDR3 length: 12 residues. Germline CDR1 is SQVTM and CDR2 is ANQGSEA. Between the trimmed V and J ends, which lost 5 bases and 1 base, there was a span of 8 bases. The CDR3 DNA sequence: TGCAGCGTTTGGGAGGGGAACACTGAAGCTTTCTTT. This gives the protein CSVWEGNTEAFF.

The chain combines TRBV5-6 with TRBJ2-7; D may be TRBD2 (7 bases). The CDR3 loop spans 14 amino acids. Germline CDR1 and CDR2: SGHDT and YYEEEE. Trimming removed 4 bases at V and 5 bases at J, with 16 bases between. The CDR3 DNA reads TGTGCCAGCAGCAGGGGGGTAGGGGGGGACGAGCAGTACTTC. As protein: CASSRGVGGDEQYF. Full variable domain (missing parts from reference TRBV5-6 and TRBJ2-7): DAGVTQSPTHLIKTRGQQVTLRCSPKSGHDTVSWYQQALGQGPQFIFQYYEEEERQRGNFPDRFSGHQFPNYSSELNVNALLLGDSALYLCASSRGVGGDEQYFGPGTRLTVT.

This sequence joins TRBV6-6 and TRBJ1-5; no clear D gene. CDR1 MNHNY and CDR2 SVGAGI come from the germline V gene (reference sequence). Trimming shortened V by 7 bases and J by 8 bases, and 12 bases separated the two germline ends. The CDR3 spans 12 residues. CDR3 loop: CASKVGGEPQHF. The CDR3 DNA is TGTGCCAGCAAAGTGGGAGGAGAGCCCCAGCATTTT.

The chain joins TRBV7-6 to TRBJ2-3; D gene ambiguous. Trimming took off 5 bases at V and 2 bases at J, with 14 bases between the two ends. Germline V lookup: CDR1 SGHVS, CDR2 FNYEAQ. The CDR3 has 15 amino acids. CDR3 loop: CASSLVLSLTDTQYF. CDR3 bases: TGTGCCAGCAGCCTAGTTTTATCTCTCACAGATACGCAGTATTTT.

V usage is TRBV6-6 and J usage is TRBJ2-4, with a tentative D call TRBD2 (6 bases). The CDR3 has 17 residues. The V end was cut by 3 bases, the J end by 0 bases, with 15 bases between. The V gene's germline CDR1 is MNHNY and CDR2 SVGAGI (reference sequence). This CDR3 reads CASSYWGRDLAKNIQYF. In nucleotides, the CDR3 is TGTGCCAGCAGTTATTGGGGCAGGGACTTAGCCAAAAACATTCAGTACTTC.

The chain is built from TRBV12-3 or TRBV12-4 and TRBJ2-1, with D unresolved. V lost 3 bases to trimming and J lost 8 bases, with 11 bases between them. The CDR3 runs to 13 residues. In DNA form, the CDR3 reads TGTGCCAGCAGTTTTGTGGGGTCGCATGAGCAGTTCTTC. It codes for CASSFVGSHEQFF.

The chain combines TRBV5-1 with TRBJ1-2; D not resolved. Germline V lookup: CDR1 SGHRS, CDR2 YFSETQ. The germline V and J ends were trimmed by 5 bases and 3 bases, with 5 bases remaining between them. CDR3 length: 11 amino acids. CDR3 coding DNA: TGCGCCAGCAGGAACGACTATGGCTACACCTTC. Translated: CASRNDYGYTF.

The chain combines TRBV20-1 with TRBJ2-4; a weak D match, TRBD2 (5 bases). Germline V lookup: CDR1 DFQATT, CDR2 SNEGSKA (reference sequence). The CDR3 sequence is 11 residues long. The germline V and J ends were trimmed by 6 bases and 6 bases, with 9 bases remaining between them. DNA for the CDR3: TGCAGTGCCAGCGGACCAAACATTCAGTACTTC. The encoded protein is CSASGPNIQYF.

The V gene is TRBV20-1, the J gene TRBJ2-4; D is undetermined. The last part of the DNA fits TRBJ2-7 better; the J call may be wrong. The CDR3 loop spans 13 amino acids. CDR1 is DFQATT, CDR2 SNEGSKA, per germline (reference sequence). The CDR3 region is CSAPSLVLGEQYF. The DNA of the CDR3 is TGCAGTGCTCCTTCTCTGGTTTTGGGCGAGCAGTACTTC.

This clonotype occurred once. The rearrangement uses TRBV5-1 and TRBJ2-1; TRBD2 aligns across 13 bases. With V trimmed by 0 bases and J by 8 bases, 5 bases remained unmatched. The CDR3 runs to 16 residues. Germline CDR1 is SGHRS and CDR2 is YFSETQ. The CDR3 loop reads CASSLGTSGRLYEQFF. DNA of the CDR3: TGCGCCAGCAGCTTGGGGACTAGCGGGAGATTATATGAGCAGTTCTTC.

This clonotype was detected only a few times. The CDR3 nucleotides are TGCGCCAGCAGCGCCGAAAGTTTGCTAGGGCCCCAGCATTTT. Its translation is CASSAESLLGPQHF. The V and J genes are TRBV4-1 and TRBJ1-5; D unclear. The germline V gene encodes CDR1 MGHRA and CDR2 YSYEKL. The CDR3 totals 14 residues. V was pared by 5 bases and J by 9 bases, with 17 bases between.

The CDR3 here is CASSDLTDTQYF. The CDR3 nucleotides are TGTGCCAGCAGTGACCTCACAGATACGCAGTATTTT. J is TRBJ2-3 and V is TRBV6-2 or TRBV6-3; D unclear. The CDR3 is made up of 12 amino acids. The germline V and J ends were trimmed by 5 bases and 2 bases, with 5 bases remaining between them. CDR1 and CDR2 from the germline V gene are MNHEY and SVGEGT.

The chain has TRBV12-3 or TRBV12-4 and TRBJ1-2; no definite D call. Trimming took 3 bases from V and 6 from J, leaving 8 bases between them. CDR3 length: 12 amino acids. The CDR3 reads CASSFLGDGYTF. The DNA for the CDR3 is TGTGCCAGCAGTTTCCTCGGGGATGGCTACACCTTC.

This clonotype was picked up a small number of times. The chain is built from TRBV20-1 and TRBJ2-6, with a possible D match to TRBD1 (5 bases). Germline V gives CDR1 DFQATT, CDR2 SNEGSKA (reference sequence). V gave up 3 bases and J gave up 2 bases, with 5 bases separating them. This CDR3 has 13 residues. CDR3 protein: CSASRAGANVLTF. CDR3 DNA: TGCAGTGCTAGCAGGGCTGGGGCCAACGTCCTGACTTTC.

This clonotype was detected only once. The chain combines TRBV12-3 or TRBV12-4 with TRBJ2-3; D not certain. The V and J ends lost 6 bases and 5 bases respectively, with 12 bases between them. The CDR3 is 13 amino acids. This chain's CDR3 is CASSPSVQDTQYF. CDR3 DNA: TGTGCCAGCAGCCCCTCCGTTCAAGATACGCAGTATTTT.

This clonotype has a handful of counts. The genes are TRBV5-1 and TRBJ2-1; 10 positions match TRBD1. There are 15 residues in the CDR3. Germline values: CDR1 SGHRS, CDR2 YFSETQ. The junction had 3 bases not matched to a gene; V was cut back by 4 bases and J by 2 bases. In DNA, the CDR3 is TGCGCCAGCAGCACCGGGACAGGGGCCTACAATGAGCAGTTCTTC. It translates to CASSTGTGAYNEQFF. The whole variable domain, remainder taken from reference TRBV5-1 and TRBJ2-1, is KAGVTQTPRYLIKTRGQQVTLSCSPISGHRSVSWYQQTPGQGLQFLFEYFSETQRNKGNFPGRFSGRQFSNSRSEMNVSTLELGDSALYLCASSTGTGAYNEQFFGPGTRLTVL.

The chain uses TRBV20-1 and TRBJ1-5, with D unclear. CDR3 length: 14 amino acids. V was clipped by 3 bases and J by 1 base, with 10 bases between them. Germline V lookup: CDR1 DFQATT, CDR2 SNEGSKA (reference sequence). CDR3 in DNA: TGCAGTGCTAGTAAGGGTGACAGCAATCAGCCCCAGCATTTT. This encodes CSASKGDSNQPQHF.

The J gene is TRBJ2-2, the V gene TRBV12-3 or TRBV12-4, with unresolved D. This CDR3 is built from 11 residues. V gave up 6 bases and J gave up 8 bases, with 7 bases separating them. The CDR3 region has the DNA TGTGCCAGCAGAGTTGGGGGGGAGCTGTTTTTT. Its translation is CASRVGGELFF.

This chain's CDR3 is CASSLLAEDAYEQYF. CDR3 DNA sequence: TGCGCCAGCAGCTTATTAGCAGAGGACGCCTACGAGCAGTACTTC. The gene calls are TRBV5-1 and TRBJ2-7, with D unresolved. The CDR3 is 15 amino acids. Trimming removed 2 bases at V and 2 bases at J, with 14 bases between. Looked up from germline, CDR1 is SGHRS and CDR2 is YFSETQ.

This chain links TRBV20-1 with TRBJ2-7; 10 bases fit TRBD2. The closer fit of TRBJ2-5 to the DNA end suggests the J call may be wrong. The CDR3 length is 16 residues. Germline V gene data show CDR1 as DFQATT and CDR2 as SNEGSKA (reference sequence). DNA for the CDR3: TGCAGTGCTAGGATGGGAGCGGGGGGGCGGCAAGAGACCCAGTACTTC. This gives the protein CSARMGAGGRQETQYF.